One T cell receptor beta chain is described in this entry. The antigen remains unidentified. The sample holds other DNA sequences that translate to the same CDR3. The PCR had 60 Vbeta and 13 Jbeta primers. Assay used: immunoSEQ multiplex PCR; TCRdb lists only in-frame clones, some missing. The table records 150,000 to 200,000 clones, 65% to 85% of them present only once. CDR3 size: 13 residues. Germline V lookup: CDR1 SQVTM, CDR2 ANQGSEA. Trimming removed 7 bases at V and 0 bases at J, with 12 bases between. This specimen comes from a study of cytomegalovirus exposure and HLA in healthy donors. Broader study findings: Researchers reportedly found TCR beta sequences accurately predicted most subjects' HLA-A and HLA-B alleles. Donors were assumed by presence/absence analyses to have roughly uniform sequencing depth.

The specimen was PBMCs. The clonotype originates from a woman between 40 and 55 years old in good health and CMV-seropositive. The rearrangement uses TRBV29-1 and TRBJ1-1; D is ambiguous. CDR3 sequence reads: CSALGRLNTEAFF. The CDR3 DNA reads TGCAGCGCCCTAGGGAGACTGAACACTGAAGCTTTCTTT.